Presented here are 13 T cell receptor beta chains from one specimen sequenced in a study of cytomegalovirus exposure and HLA in healthy donors. TCRdb keeps only in-frame clones here, not all; method: immunoSEQ multiplex PCR. Of 200,000 to 250,000 clones in the sample, roughly 83% were seen once. The sample taken for sequencing was PBMCs. The receptors were gathered from a young woman in good health and CMV-seronegative.

This chain connects TRBV5-6 to TRBJ1-2; D is perhaps TRBD1 (5 bases). With 4 bases removed from V and 0 bases from J, the gap between germline ends came to 10 bases. Per the germline V gene, CDR1 is SGHDT and CDR2 is YYEEEE. CDR3 length: 14 amino acids. Here the CDR3 DNA reads TGTGCCAGCAGCGCCCAGGGTGCTAACTATGGCTACACCTTC. Translating gives CASSAQGANYGYTF. Together with reference TRBV5-6 and TRBJ1-2, the CDR3 gives the full variable domain: DAGVTQSPTHLIKTRGQQVTLRCSPKSGHDTVSWYQQALGQGPQFIFQYYEEEERQRGNFPDRFSGHQFPNYSSELNVNALLLGDSALYLCASSAQGANYGYTFGSGTRLTVV.

The V gene is TRBV27, the J gene TRBJ1-2; 10 bases are shared with TRBD1. The germline V gene has CDR1 MNHEY and CDR2 SMNVEV (reference sequence). The ends lost 2 bases at V and 6 bases at J; junction bases unmatched: 9. CDR3 length equals 16 residues. As DNA, the CDR3 is TGTGCCAGCAGTTTAGAGATACCCGGGACAGGGGATGGCTACACCTTC. Protein: CASSLEIPGTGDGYTF.

The rearrangement joins TRBV27 to TRBJ1-1; D uncertain. The CDR3 sequence is 14 residues long. Germline assignment: CDR1 MNHEY and CDR2 SMNVEV (reference sequence). V lost 5 bases and J 1 base, leaving 11 bases between the germline ends. CDR3 nucleotides: TGTGCCAGCAGTCCAAGGACGGAGAACACTGAAGCTTTCTTT. This sequence encodes CASSPRTENTEAFF.

The CDR3 coding sequence is TGTGCCAGCAGTTTGTACCCCCGGGACTCCGATAGCAATCAGCCCCAGCATTTT. Its translation: CASSLYPRDSDSNQPQHF. V usage is TRBV27 and J usage is TRBJ1-5; D is perhaps TRBD1 (5 bases). Germline lookup yields CDR1 MNHEY and CDR2 SMNVEV (reference sequence). The CDR3 is 18 residues long. Deletions cut 3 bases from V and 0 bases from J, with 18 bases between.

Concerning this clone: A read error may produce the germline difference seen at one junction end. The chain recombines TRBV7-7 with TRBJ2-5; TRBD1 might be the D (6 bases). Germline CDR1 is SSHAT and CDR2 is FNYEAQ (reference sequence). The length of the CDR3 is 15 residues. CDR3 nucleotides: TGTGCTAGCAGCTTCACGTGGGGGCCCCAAGAGACCCAGTACTTC. Its protein product is CASSFTWGPQETQYF. Variable domain in full (rest from reference TRBV7-7 and TRBJ2-5): GAGVSQSPRYKVTKRGQDVTLRCDPISSHATLYWYQQALGQGPEFLTYFNYEAQPDKSGLPSDRFSAERPEGSISTLTIQRTEQRDSAMYRCASSFTWGPQETQYFGPGTRLLVL.

V is TRBV28 and J is TRBJ2-5, with 7 nucleotides matching TRBD2. Germline CDR1 MDHEN, CDR2 SYDVKM. V shed 9 bases and J 2 bases; nucleotides not matched to a gene: 6. This CDR3 spans 13 amino acids. CDR3 nucleotide sequence: TGTGCCAGTCTAACTAGCGCTCAAGAGACCCAGTACTTC. This translates into CASLTSAQETQYF.

The rearrangement links TRBV4-1 to TRBJ1-6; D call uncertain. The CDR3 runs 13 residues. Germline assignment: CDR1 MGHRA and CDR2 YSYEKL. Trimming took off 1 base at V and 4 bases at J, with 2 bases between the two ends. The CDR3 DNA reads TGCGCCAGCAGCCAAGTATATAATTCACCCCTCCACTTT. Translating gives CASSQVYNSPLHF.

J is TRBJ2-1 and V is TRBV5-1; TRBD1 is a possible D gene (5 bases). V lost 4 bases, J lost 6 bases, and 11 bases lay in between. The CDR3 loop spans 13 amino acids. In germline, CDR1 is SGHRS, CDR2 YFSETQ. The CDR3 region is CASSLIGANEQFF. CDR3 nucleotide sequence: TGCGCCAGCAGCCTGATAGGGGCCAATGAGCAGTTCTTC.

The chain uses TRBV27 and TRBJ2-3, with TRBD2 identical over 8 bases. The CDR3 length is 17 residues. V lost 4 bases, J lost 1 base, and 10 bases stayed unmatched. From germline, CDR1 is MNHEY and CDR2 SMNVEV (reference sequence). The CDR3 DNA reads as TGTGCCAGCAGTTCTCTATCCGGCGGGAGGCGCACAGATACGCAGTATTTT. Translating it yields CASSSLSGGRRTDTQYF.

This clone was detected a few times. CDR3 DNA: TGCGCCAGCAGCCAAGATTTCAGGGGGGACTATGGCTACACCTTC. Its translation is CASSQDFRGDYGYTF. The chain is built from TRBV4-1 and TRBJ1-2; the match to TRBD1 covers 7 bases. The CDR3 runs to 15 residues. V was clipped by 0 bases and J by 3 bases; unmatched bases: 4. In germline, CDR1 is MGHRA, CDR2 YSYEKL.

The rearrangement links TRBV19 to TRBJ1-4; D gene uncertain. V lost 0 bases, J lost 10 bases, and 15 bases lay in between. This CDR3 comprises 15 residues. Germline CDR1 reads LNHDA; CDR2 reads SQIVND (reference sequence). The CDR3 sequence is CASSIDVRQARKLFF. The DNA of the CDR3 is TGTGCCAGTAGTATAGATGTAAGGCAGGCCCGAAAACTGTTTTTT.

The chain joins TRBV5-1 to TRBJ1-1; D is uncertain. Germline-derived CDR1 and CDR2 are SGHRS and YFSETQ. Deletions cut 0 bases from V and 10 bases from J, with 13 bases between. This CDR3 comprises 13 residues. In DNA form, the CDR3 reads TGCGCCAGCAGCTTGGAACAGCCGGCGGGAGCTTTCTTT. Its translation is CASSLEQPAGAFF.

The chain couples TRBV30 to TRBJ1-1; D is unclear. The CDR3 is 14 residues long. Trimming left V 2 bases short and J 0 bases short, with 10 bases between. CDR1 is GTSNPN and CDR2 is SVGIG in the germline V gene (reference sequence). CDR3 DNA sequence: TGTGCCTGGAGTCCTGGACTGATGAACACTGAAGCTTTCTTT. The encoded protein is CAWSPGLMNTEAFF.